This T cell receptor beta chain came from a study of ipilimumab plus nivolumab after autologous stem cell transplantation. For the study at large: Patients received a median of about five ipilimumab and about 8 nivolumab doses.

The assay was immunoSEQ multiplex PCR, and TCRdb's table has in-frame clones only and misses some. The repertoire holds about 43,000 clones, with roughly 88% as singletons. Per germline, CDR1 ENHRY and CDR2 SYGVKD. V gave up 7 bases and J gave up 2 bases; unmatched junction bases: 5. There are 14 residues in the CDR3. V is TRBV10-3 and J is TRBJ2-1; TRBD2 aligns across 7 bases. Sequenced material: PBMCs, taken in a trial of ipilimumab plus nivolumab as post-transplant consolidation. This TCR was sampled from a male donor with multiple myeloma. The CDR3 here is CAINVGRAYNEQFF. The CDR3 bases are TGTGCCATCAATGTAGGGAGGGCCTACAATGAGCAGTTCTTC.